This T cell receptor (beta chain) was documented in a study of OX40 agonist ivuxolimab in advanced cancers. Only in-frame clones appear in the TCRdb table, and some are missing; sequencing was by immunoSEQ multiplex PCR. The data hold tens of thousands of clones, with 75% to 90% observed a single time. The specimen comprised CD4+ or CD8+ T cells sorted from blood, sampled in a trial of the OX40 agonist ivuxolimab. The sequence was collected from an adult with an advanced solid tumor such as melanoma, head and neck, liver or kidney cancer.

CDR3 region: CASSLGEPGELFF. CDR3 DNA: TGCGCCAGCAGCTTGGGCGAGCCCGGGGAGCTGTTTTTT. The chain has TRBV5-1 and TRBJ2-2; D is unclear. The CDR3 is 13 residues long. Per the germline V gene, CDR1 is SGHRS and CDR2 is YFSETQ. Trimming stripped 0 bases from V and 6 bases from J, with 6 bases between.